This TCR beta chain was identified during a study of blood T cell repertoires in COVID-19. Whole-study context: The origin of the acute and convalescent COVID-19 samples was the United States, Italy and Spain.

Seattle's cohort entered during active infection and was followed longitudinally. Libraries were prepared by immunoSEQ multiplex PCR; TCRdb keeps only in-frame clonotypes and omits some of them. This sample has about 270,000 clones, with roughly 83% found just once. The source is an elderly woman with COVID-19, enrolled during active disease. Sequenced sample: peripheral blood.

For the CDR3, the DNA is TGTGCCAGCTCACCCGGGACAGGGGGGAATGAGCAGTTCTTC. This sequence encodes CASSPGTGGNEQFF. The chain recombines TRBV18 with TRBJ2-1, with 11 bases fitting TRBD1. Germline CDR1 KGHSH, CDR2 LQKENI. The trim removed 3 bases at V and 7 bases at J, leaving 2 bases unmatched. The CDR3 has 14 amino acids.